This T cell receptor beta chain is drawn from a study of shared clonotypes between healthy human individuals. Study findings and constraints: Among the subsets, naive ones generally showed larger estimated richness than memory ones. Shared clonotypes across all four donors exceeded non-shared ones in generation probability. Rarefaction gave evidence that sorted-subset sequencing remained incomplete despite large depth.

In the source study's methods: ImmunoSEQ yielded junction-only sequences lacking quality scores, so filtering differed. Data came from immunoSEQ multiplex PCR; TCRdb stores just in-frame clones and leaves some out. D and trimming were read from the DNA, whereas the V and J calls and clone size are those reported in that table. The sample yields around 1.1 million clones, about 80% seen once. Only a few counts were recorded for this clone. What it binds is not known. This CDR3 region has 15 residues. The germline CDR1 and CDR2 sequences are SNHLY and FYNNEI. J gave up 5 bases and V 7 bases, and 11 bases lay outside the gene matches.

Sequenced material: memory CD4+ T cells from PBMCs. The sample's subset: CD45RA-negative fraction. The origin of this receptor is a man younger than 35 in good health. Some clones in this sample may be carry-over from other donors' samples. The chain employs TRBV2 and TRBJ2-5, with TRBD2 identical over 9 bases. Here the CDR3 DNA reads TGTGCCAGCACTCTGGCGGGAGGGAGGGGGGAGACCCAGTACTTC. Translating it yields CASTLAGGRGETQYF.